This is a list of T cell receptor beta chains from one sample in a study of cytomegalovirus exposure and HLA in healthy donors. Clones were sequenced by immunoSEQ multiplex PCR, and TCRdb holds only the in-frame ones, with some missing. The table lists approximately 92,000 clones. The sequencing input was PBMCs. Source of these receptors: a woman between 25 and 40 years old in good health and CMV-seronegative. Both conserved end residues are part of each CDR3. A D gene is named only where the DNA matches it firmly.

v_gene	d_gene	j_gene	CDR3nt	CDR3aa
TRBV6-1	-	TRBJ1-5	TGTGCCAGCAGTGGCAGGTACGAAACGACCAGGTTCAATCAGCCCCAGCATTTT	CASSGRYETTRFNQPQHF
TRBV7-8	-	TRBJ2-7	TGTGCCAGCAGCTTAGCTTATCGCGCGGCGAGCGACTTC	CASSLAYRAASDF
TRBV7-9	TRBD2	TRBJ2-1	TGTGCCAGCAGCTTAACTAGCGCGTACAATGAGCAGTTCTTC	CASSLTSAYNEQFF
TRBV6-6	TRBD1	TRBJ2-7	TGTGCCAGCAGCCACACAGGGGGCTTCTCCTACGAGCAGTACTTC	CASSHTGGFSYEQYF
TRBV2	-	TRBJ1-1	TGTGCCAGCAGTGTCGGGGAGACTGAAGCTTTCTTT	CASSVGETEAFF
TRBV4-1	TRBD1	TRBJ2-7	TGCGCCAGCAGCACAATTTCCGGGACAGCCAACGAGCAGTACTTC	CASSTISGTANEQYF
TRBV11-1	-	TRBJ2-3	TGTGCCAGCAGCTTATCCGGGGTCGTAGATACGCAGTATTTT	CASSLSGVVDTQYF
TRBV28	TRBD1	TRBJ1-5	TGTGCCAGCAGGCGGGGGGGGACAGGAGGCCGAAATCAGCCCCAGCATTTT	CASRRGGTGGRNQPQHF
TRBV15	-	TRBJ1-1	TGTGCCACCAGCAGAGATAGCGGTAGAACTGAAGCTTTCTTT	CATSRDSGRTEAFF
TRBV4-2	-	TRBJ2-7	TGTGCCAGCAGCCAAGAACGCTACTACGAGCAGTACTTC	CASSQERYYEQYF
TRBV2	TRBD1	TRBJ2-2	TGTGCCAGCACCCCCAGGACAGGGGACACCGGGGAGCTGTTTTTT	CASTPRTGDTGELFF
TRBV9	-	TRBJ2-3	TGTGCCAGCAGCGTAGGGGGGGGCCTCACAGATACGCAGTATTTT	CASSVGGGLTDTQYF
TRBV5-1	-	TRBJ1-1	TGCGCCAGCAGCTTGGGCAGCGGTGCTGAAGCTTTCTTT	CASSLGSGAEAFF
TRBV9	TRBD1	TRBJ1-1	TGTGCCAGCAGCCCCCCAGGGGGCACTGAAGCTTTCTTT	CASSPPGGTEAFF
TRBV6-5	-	TRBJ2-2	TGTGCCAGCAGTTCGAGCGGAGAGGGCACCGGGGAGCTGTTTTTT	CASSSSGEGTGELFF
TRBV9	TRBD1	TRBJ1-1	TGTGCCAGCAGCGTACGGGACAGTGGCACTGAAGCTTTCTTT	CASSVRDSGTEAFF
TRBV30	TRBD1	TRBJ1-4	TGTGCCTGGAGCAGGGGGCGAGACGAAAAACTGTTTTTT	CAWSRGRDEKLFF
TRBV6-6	-	TRBJ1-2	TGTGCCAGCAGTTACGTGGGGGGGAACTATGGCTACACCTTC	CASSYVGGNYGYTF
TRBV11-3	-	TRBJ2-7	TGTGCCAGCAGTCTTCTCGGTGATTCCTACGAGCAGTACTTC	CASSLLGDSYEQYF
TRBV7-3	TRBD2	TRBJ2-3	TGTGCCAGCAGCTTAGGACTAGCGGGAGGAGGGGGCCATACGCAGTATTTT	CASSLGLAGGGGHTQYF
TRBV28	-	TRBJ1-1	TGTGCCAGCAGTTTCGCAGGAATTGGGACTGAAGCTTTCTTT	CASSFAGIGTEAFF
TRBV2	-	TRBJ1-5	TGTGCCAGCAGTGAACCCTGGGGGAGGGATAGCAATCAGCCCCAGCATTTT	CASSEPWGRDSNQPQHF
TRBV19	TRBD1	TRBJ1-1	TGTGCCAGTAGTTATGGGACAGGGGGCCCGAACACTGAAGCTTTCTTT	CASSYGTGGPNTEAFF
TRBV29-1	TRBD1	TRBJ2-7	TGCAGCGTTGAATTGGGACAGGGGGCGGACGAGCAGTACTTC	CSVELGQGADEQYF
TRBV4-1	TRBD1	TRBJ1-1	TGCGCCAGCAGCCAAGGGACAGGGGAAGCTTTCTTT	CASSQGTGEAFF
TRBV6-5	-	TRBJ1-1	TGTGCCAGCAGTTGGGGACAGAACACTGAAGCTTTCTTT	CASSWGQNTEAFF
TRBV18	TRBD1	TRBJ1-2	TGTGCCAGCTCACCACTGAACAGGGGGTATGGCTACACCTTC	CASSPLNRGYGYTF
TRBV19	-	TRBJ2-7	TGTGCCAGTAGTACGGGTCTGCCCTACGAGCAGTACTTC	CASSTGLPYEQYF
TRBV2	TRBD1	TRBJ1-4	TGTGCCAGCAGTGGAGGGGGCGGGGATGAAAAACTGTTTTTT	CASSGGGGDEKLFF
TRBV6-1	TRBD1	TRBJ1-5	TGTGCCAGCAACCTATACGGGACAGGGAGTCAGCCCCAGCATTTT	CASNLYGTGSQPQHF
TRBV27	-	TRBJ1-6	TGTGCCAGCAGTTTAGTGGCCAGCTATAATTCACCCCTCCACTTT	CASSLVASYNSPLHF
TRBV5-5	-	TRBJ1-1	TGTGCCAGCAGCTTAGGCGGGGGACCGAACACTGAAGCTTTCTTT	CASSLGGGPNTEAFF
TRBV10-1	TRBD2	TRBJ2-2	TGCGCCAGCAGTGAGTCGACGACTAGCGGGTTTATCTCGAGGACCGGGGAGCTGTTTTTT	CASSESTTSGFISRTGELFF
TRBV4-1	-	TRBJ2-1	TGCGCCAGCAGCCAAGATGGAAGCGGACTAAACAATGAGCAGTTCTTC	CASSQDGSGLNNEQFF
TRBV9	TRBD1	TRBJ1-1	TGTGCCAGCAGCGTAGTGACAGGGGGCGAAGCTTTCTTT	CASSVVTGGEAFF
TRBV6-1	TRBD2	TRBJ2-4	TGTGCCAGCAGTGTAACTAGCGAGACTCAAAACATTCAGTACTTC	CASSVTSETQNIQYF
TRBV19	TRBD2	TRBJ2-3	TGTGCCAGTAGTATATCGGCGGTAGCGGGATTACGCAATACGCAGTATTTT	CASSISAVAGLRNTQYF
TRBV19	TRBD1	TRBJ2-7	TGTGCCAGTAGTGCGGGACAGGACTACGAGCAGTACTTC	CASSAGQDYEQYF
TRBV7-8	TRBD1	TRBJ1-5	TGTGCCAGCAGCCCCTTGACAGGGCTTAGCAATCAGCCCCAGCATTTT	CASSPLTGLSNQPQHF
TRBV7-8	TRBD1	TRBJ1-1	TGTGCCAGCAGCTATCATACAGGGGTAACTGAAGCTTTCTTT	CASSYHTGVTEAFF
TRBV6-4	-	TRBJ1-5	TGTGCCAGCAGTGTAGTTTATAGCAATCAGCCCCAGCATTTT	CASSVVYSNQPQHF
TRBV5-5	TRBD1	TRBJ2-7	TGTGCCAGCAGCCCCGGGACAGGGATTAACGAGCAGTACTTC	CASSPGTGINEQYF
TRBV6-5	TRBD2	TRBJ2-7	TGTGCCAGCGGGAAGCGGGGGCAGGCCTACGAGCAGTACTTC	CASGKRGQAYEQYF
TRBV6-1	-	TRBJ1-3	TGTGCCAGCAGTGAGCTTCGGCCTAGCTCTGGAAACACCATATATTTT	CASSELRPSSGNTIYF
TRBV28	-	TRBJ2-3	TGTGCCAGCAGTTTTGGCGGATCCCCAAGGCAGTATTTT	CASSFGGSPRQYF
TRBV5-6	TRBD1	TRBJ1-2	TGTGCCAGCAGCCGGAGACAGGGGGCTATTGGCTACACCTTC	CASSRRQGAIGYTF
TRBV7-9	-	TRBJ1-2	TGTGCCAGCAGCTTGGATCAGAGGTCCTTAGGCTACACCTTC	CASSLDQRSLGYTF
TRBV18	TRBD1	TRBJ2-7	TGTGCCAGCTCACCGACAGGGGCCGCACCGAGTGACGAGCAGTACTTC	CASSPTGAAPSDEQYF
TRBV6-5	-	TRBJ1-1	TGTGCCAGCAGGAAGACAGGGAACACTGAAGCTTTCTTT	CASRKTGNTEAFF
TRBV9	TRBD1	TRBJ2-1	TGTGCCAGCAGCGCAAGGGGACAGACGACGTACAATGAGCAGTTCTTC	CASSARGQTTYNEQFF
TRBV5-1	TRBD1	TRBJ2-1	TGCGCCAGCAGCTTCGGGACAGGGCTCGCGGAGCAGTTCTTC	CASSFGTGLAEQFF
TRBV7-3	-	TRBJ2-1	TGTGCCAGCAGCTTAACGGGCAGGAATGAGCAGTTCTTC	CASSLTGRNEQFF
TRBV5-1	-	TRBJ2-2	TGCGCCAGCAGCTTGGAAGGGGCCGGGGAGCTGTTTTTT	CASSLEGAGELFF
TRBV5-4	-	TRBJ1-6	TGTGCCAGCAGCTTGGTCGCAGATTCACCCCTCCACTTT	CASSLVADSPLHF
TRBV7-2	-	TRBJ1-5	TGTGCCAGCAGCTTAGGACGAAACAGGGTGGATCAGCCCCAGCATTTT	CASSLGRNRVDQPQHF
TRBV28	-	TRBJ1-6	TGTGCCAGCAGTCGAATAACGGTAGATTCACCCCTCCACTTT	CASSRITVDSPLHF
TRBV18	-	TRBJ1-1	TGTGCCAGCTCACCCAAGGGGTTGGGCACTGAAGCTTTCTTT	CASSPKGLGTEAFF